Here is one TCR beta chain with its context. The CDR3 covers 14 residues. Trimming at V came to 6 bases and at J to 4 bases, leaving 8 bases not matched to a gene. The germline CDR1 and CDR2 sequences are SEHNR and FQNEAQ (reference sequence). TCRdb ran MiXCR on the reads and lists one entry per CDR3 protein. The table includes approximately 490,000 distinct CDR3 sequences, roughly 10% detected once. This record belongs to a study of T cell repertoires in cytomegalovirus infection. This rearrangement joins TRBV7-9 to TRBJ1-1; 7 nucleotides agree with TRBD1. This receptor was obtained from a human donor in good health (CMV status not recorded). Some clones in this sample may be carry-over from other donors' samples. The sample comprised PBMCs. The CDR3 DNA reads as TGTGCCAGCAGATCGGACAGGCGGATCACTGAAGCTTTCTTT. Translating gives CASRSDRRITEAFF.